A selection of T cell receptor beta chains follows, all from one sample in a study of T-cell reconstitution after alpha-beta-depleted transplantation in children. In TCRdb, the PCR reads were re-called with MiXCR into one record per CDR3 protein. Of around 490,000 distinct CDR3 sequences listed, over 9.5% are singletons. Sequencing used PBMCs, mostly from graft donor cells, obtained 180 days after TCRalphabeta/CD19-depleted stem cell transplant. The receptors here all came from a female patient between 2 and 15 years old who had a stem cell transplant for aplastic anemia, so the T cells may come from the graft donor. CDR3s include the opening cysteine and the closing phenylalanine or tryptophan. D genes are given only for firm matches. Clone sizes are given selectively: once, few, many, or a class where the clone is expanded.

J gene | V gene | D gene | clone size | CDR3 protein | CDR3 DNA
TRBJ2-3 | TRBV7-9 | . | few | CASSLLGPEADTQYF | TGTGCCAGCAGCTTACTCGGACCCGAGGCAGATACGCAGTATTTT
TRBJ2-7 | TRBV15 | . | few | CATSSPSVSSYEQYF | TGTGCCACCAGCAGCCCTAGCGTTAGCTCCTACGAGCAGTACTTC
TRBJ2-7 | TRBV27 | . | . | CASSFTRDNYEQYF | TGTGCCAGCAGTTTTACCCGGGACAACTACGAGCAGTACTTC
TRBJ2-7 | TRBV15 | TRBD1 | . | CATSGEGARAYEQYF | TGTGCCACCAGCGGTGAGGGGGCGAGAGCCTACGAGCAGTACTTC
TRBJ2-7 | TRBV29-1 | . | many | CSVEDPRGNYEQYF | TGCAGCGTTGAGGACCCGCGTGGGAACTACGAGCAGTACTTC
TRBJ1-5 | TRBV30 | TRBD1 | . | CAWSEDRGDQPQHF | TGTGCCTGGAGTGAGGACAGGGGGGACCAGCCCCAGCATTTT
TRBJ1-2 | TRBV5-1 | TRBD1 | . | CASSRQTGQGPRGYTF | TGCGCCAGCAGCCGTCAAACGGGACAGGGGCCGCGGGGCTACACCTTC
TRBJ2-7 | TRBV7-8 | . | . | CASSLGLGDEQYF | TGTGCCAGCAGCTTAGGACTCGGGGACGAGCAGTACTTC
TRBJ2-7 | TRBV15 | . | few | CATSRPGTPDEQYF | TGTGCCACCTCCAGGCCGGGGACCCCTGACGAGCAGTACTTC
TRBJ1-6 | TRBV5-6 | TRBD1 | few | CASSSVGTGNYSPLHF | TGTGCCAGCAGCTCGGTTGGGACAGGGAATTACTCACCCCTCCACTTT
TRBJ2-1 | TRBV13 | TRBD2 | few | CATERETYNEQFF | TGTGCCACAGAGCGGGAGACTTACAATGAGCAGTTCTTC
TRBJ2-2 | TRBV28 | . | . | CASSYRVYTGELFF | TGTGCCAGCAGTTACAGGGTTTACACCGGGGAGCTGTTTTTT
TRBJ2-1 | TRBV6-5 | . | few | CASSYVTGNEQFF | TGTGCCAGCAGTTATGTGACGGGGAATGAGCAGTTCTTC
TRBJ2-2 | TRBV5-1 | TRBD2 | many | CASSFGGGPRAGELFF | TGCGCCAGCAGCTTCGGCGGGGGGCCGAGAGCCGGGGAGCTGTTTTTT
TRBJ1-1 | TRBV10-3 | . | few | CAISDPGRNTEAFF | TGTGCCATCAGTGATCCCGGCAGGAACACTGAAGCTTTCTTT
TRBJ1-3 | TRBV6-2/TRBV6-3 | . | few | CASSSRRDNPGNTIYF | TGTGCCAGCAGCAGCCGGCGGGATAATCCTGGAAACACCATATATTTT
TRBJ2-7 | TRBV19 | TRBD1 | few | CASSPGQFYEQYF | TGTGCCAGTAGTCCGGGACAGTTCTACGAGCAGTACTTC